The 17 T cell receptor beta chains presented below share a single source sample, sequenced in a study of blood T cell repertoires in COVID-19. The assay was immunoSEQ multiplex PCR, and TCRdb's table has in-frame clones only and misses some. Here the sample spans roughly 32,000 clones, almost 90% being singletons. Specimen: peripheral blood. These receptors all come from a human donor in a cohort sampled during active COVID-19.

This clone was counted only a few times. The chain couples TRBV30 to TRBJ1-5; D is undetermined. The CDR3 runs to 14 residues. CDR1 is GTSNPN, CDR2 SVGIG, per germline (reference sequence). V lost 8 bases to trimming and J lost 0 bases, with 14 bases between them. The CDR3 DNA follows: TGTGCCAGCTCTACGGGGTCTAGCAATCAGCCCCAGCATTTT. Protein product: CASSTGSSNQPQHF. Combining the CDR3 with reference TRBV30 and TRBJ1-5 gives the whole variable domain SQTIHQWPATLVQPVGSPLSLECTVEGTSNPNLYWYRQAAGRGLQLLFYSVGIGQISSEVPQNLSASRPQDRQFILSSKKLLLSDSGFYLCASSTGSSNQPQHFGDGTRLSIL.

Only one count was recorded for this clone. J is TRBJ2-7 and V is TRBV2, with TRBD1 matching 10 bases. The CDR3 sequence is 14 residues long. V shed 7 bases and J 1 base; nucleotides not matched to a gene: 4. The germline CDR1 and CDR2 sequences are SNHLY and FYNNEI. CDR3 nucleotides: TGTGCCAGCACGGGACAGGGGTTTTCCTACGAGCAGTACTTC. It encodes CASTGQGFSYEQYF.

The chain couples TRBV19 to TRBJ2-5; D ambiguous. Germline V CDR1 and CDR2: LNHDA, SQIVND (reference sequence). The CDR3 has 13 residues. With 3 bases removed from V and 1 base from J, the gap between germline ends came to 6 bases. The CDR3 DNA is TGTGCCAGTAGTATCGATAGCCAAGAGACCCAGTACTTC. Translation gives CASSIDSQETQYF. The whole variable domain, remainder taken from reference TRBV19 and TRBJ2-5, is DGGITQSPKYLFRKEGQNVTLSCEQNLNHDAMYWYRQDPGQGLRLIYYSQIVNDFQKGDIAEGYSVSREKKESFPLTVTSAQKNPTAFYLCASSIDSQETQYFGPGTRLLVL.

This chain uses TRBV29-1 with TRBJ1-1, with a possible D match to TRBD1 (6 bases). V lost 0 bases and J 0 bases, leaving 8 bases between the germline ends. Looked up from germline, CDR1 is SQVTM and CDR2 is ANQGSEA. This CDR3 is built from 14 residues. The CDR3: CSVEEGQLNTEAFF. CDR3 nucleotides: TGCAGCGTTGAAGAAGGACAGTTGAACACTGAAGCTTTCTTT.

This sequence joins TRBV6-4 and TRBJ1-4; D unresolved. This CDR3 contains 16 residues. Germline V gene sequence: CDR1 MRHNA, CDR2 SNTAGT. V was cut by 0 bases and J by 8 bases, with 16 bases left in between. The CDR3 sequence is CASSDSRPGLWEKLFF. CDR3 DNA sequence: TGTGCCAGCAGTGACTCGAGGCCGGGGTTGTGGGAAAAACTGTTTTTT.

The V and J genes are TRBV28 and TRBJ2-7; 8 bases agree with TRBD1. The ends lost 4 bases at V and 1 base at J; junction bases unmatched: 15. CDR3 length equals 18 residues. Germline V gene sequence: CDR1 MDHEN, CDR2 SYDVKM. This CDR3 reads CASSSLFRTGKSSYEQYF. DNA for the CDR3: TGTGCCAGCAGTTCCCTTTTTAGGACAGGGAAGTCGTCCTACGAGCAGTACTTC.

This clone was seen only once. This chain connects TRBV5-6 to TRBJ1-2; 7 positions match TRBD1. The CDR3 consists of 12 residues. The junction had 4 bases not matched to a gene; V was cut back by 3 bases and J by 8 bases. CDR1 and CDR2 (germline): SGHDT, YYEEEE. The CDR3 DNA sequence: TGTGCCAGCAGCTCAGGGGGTAGGGGCTACACCTTC. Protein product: CASSSGGRGYTF.

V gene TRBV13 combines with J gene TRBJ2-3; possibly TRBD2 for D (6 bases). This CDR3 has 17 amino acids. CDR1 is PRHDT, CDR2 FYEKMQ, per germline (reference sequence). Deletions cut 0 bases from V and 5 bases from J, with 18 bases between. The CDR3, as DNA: TGTGCCAGCAGCTTAGGGGCCGGGGGTCTAGTTGGAGATACGCAGTATTTT. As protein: CASSLGAGGLVGDTQYF.

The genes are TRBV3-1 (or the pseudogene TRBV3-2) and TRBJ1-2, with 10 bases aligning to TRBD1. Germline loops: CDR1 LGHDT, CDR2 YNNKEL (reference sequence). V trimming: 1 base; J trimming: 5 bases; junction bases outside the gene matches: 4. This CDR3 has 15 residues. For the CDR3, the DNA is TGTGCCAGCAGCCAAGGGACAGGGGGGGCTTATGGCTACACCTTC. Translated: CASSQGTGGAYGYTF.

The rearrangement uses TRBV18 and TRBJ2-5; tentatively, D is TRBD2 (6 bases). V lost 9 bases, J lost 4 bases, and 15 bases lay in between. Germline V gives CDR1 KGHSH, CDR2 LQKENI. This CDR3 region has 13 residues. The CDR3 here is CASWSGGGETQYF. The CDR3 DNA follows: TGTGCCAGTTGGTCCGGGGGTGGAGAGACCCAGTACTTC.

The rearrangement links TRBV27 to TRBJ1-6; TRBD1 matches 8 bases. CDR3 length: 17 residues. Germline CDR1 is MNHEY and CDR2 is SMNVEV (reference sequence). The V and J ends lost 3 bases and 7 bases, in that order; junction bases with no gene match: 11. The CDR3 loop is CASSFRAGGLGNSPLHF. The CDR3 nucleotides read TGTGCCAGCAGTTTCCGTGCAGGGGGCTTGGGAAATTCACCCCTCCACTTT.

Written as DNA, the CDR3 is TGTGCCAGCAGTTCCGGGGGGGCGAGGAATGAGCAGTTCTTC. Its translation: CASSSGGARNEQFF. This chain links TRBV7-2 with TRBJ2-1; TRBD2 aligns across 8 bases. The length of the CDR3 is 14 residues. CDR1 is SGHTA and CDR2 is FQGNSA in the germline V gene. V lost 6 bases and J lost 7; bases outside the gene matches: 8.

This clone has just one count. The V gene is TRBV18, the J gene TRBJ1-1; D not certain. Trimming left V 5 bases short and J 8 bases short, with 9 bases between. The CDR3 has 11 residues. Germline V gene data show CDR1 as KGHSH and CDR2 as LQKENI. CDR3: CASSASGEAFF. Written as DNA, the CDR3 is TGTGCCAGCTCAGCTTCGGGGGAAGCTTTCTTT.

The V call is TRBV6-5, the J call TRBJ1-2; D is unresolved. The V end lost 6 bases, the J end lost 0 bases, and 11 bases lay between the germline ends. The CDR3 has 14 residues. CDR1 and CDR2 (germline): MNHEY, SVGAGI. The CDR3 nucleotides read TGTGCCAGCAGCCCCAGTGGAGCTAACTATGGCTACACCTTC. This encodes CASSPSGANYGYTF.

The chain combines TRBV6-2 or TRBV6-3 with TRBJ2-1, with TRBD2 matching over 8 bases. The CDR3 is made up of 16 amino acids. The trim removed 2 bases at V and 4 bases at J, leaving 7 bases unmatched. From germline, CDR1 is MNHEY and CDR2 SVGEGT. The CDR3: CASSYVSGGPYNEQFF. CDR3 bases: TGTGCCAGCAGTTACGTGTCGGGGGGGCCTTACAATGAGCAGTTCTTC.

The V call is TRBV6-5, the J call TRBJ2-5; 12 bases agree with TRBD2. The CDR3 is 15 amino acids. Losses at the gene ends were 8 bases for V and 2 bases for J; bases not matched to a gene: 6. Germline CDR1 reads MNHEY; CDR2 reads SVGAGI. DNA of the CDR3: TGTGCCAGCTCTAGCGGGGGGGCCGAACAAGAGACCCAGTACTTC. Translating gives CASSSGGAEQETQYF.

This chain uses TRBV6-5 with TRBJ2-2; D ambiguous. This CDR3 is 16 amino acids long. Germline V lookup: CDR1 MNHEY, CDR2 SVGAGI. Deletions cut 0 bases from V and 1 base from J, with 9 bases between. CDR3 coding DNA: TGTGCCAGCAGTTACTCTTCACTCCTGAACACCGGGGAGCTGTTTTTT. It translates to CASSYSSLLNTGELFF.